These 22 T cell receptor beta chains came from one sample sequenced in a study of T cell responses to AZD1222 COVID-19 vaccine listed by TCRdb under 2021. The intended sense of this specimen's time point label: baseline before first vaccination. The library was generated by the immunoSEQ multiplex PCR assay. TCRdb provides this immuneACCESS table in a form limited to in-frame rearrangements. Some clones are lacking; in checked studies, under half of them reflect an unresolved V gene, and why the rest are absent is not known. The sample's records list more than 110,000 clones. The ten largest clones take up roughly 2% of the sample. Sequencing used peripheral blood. The receptors here all came from an adult in good health.

On this clone itself: One junction end disagrees with the germline gene, perhaps due to a read error. This chain joins TRBV5-4 and TRBJ2-2, with D tentatively TRBD1 (5 bases). From germline, CDR1 is SGHNT and CDR2 YYREEE (reference sequence). This CDR3 contains 16 residues. The CDR3 nucleotides are TGTGCCAGCAGCTTGGAGGTGGGGCGGAACGCCGGGGAGCTGTTTTTT. Protein sequence: CASSLEVGRNAGELFF.

This rearrangement joins TRBV2 to TRBJ2-7, with D possibly being TRBD1 (6 bases). The V gene's germline CDR1 is SNHLY and CDR2 FYNNEI. Trimming stripped 3 bases from V and 0 bases from J, with 9 bases between. The CDR3 spans 14 residues. The CDR3 DNA reads as TGTGCCAGCAGTGAGCAGGGGAACTCCTACGAGCAGTACTTC. This sequence encodes CASSEQGNSYEQYF.

The V and J genes are TRBV9 and TRBJ2-7; weak D call: TRBD1 (5 bases). Trimming removed 1 base at V and 2 bases at J, with 22 bases between. The CDR3 extends over 18 amino acids. Germline CDR1 is SGDLS and CDR2 is YYNGEE. CDR3 bases: TGTGCCAGCAGCGTATTAGGGGCCCGTGGATCATTAACCTACGAGCAGTACTTC. Translation gives CASSVLGARGSLTYEQYF.

The V and J genes are TRBV9 and TRBJ2-1, with TRBD2 matching 8 bases. The CDR3 spans 15 residues. V lost 0 bases and J lost 2; bases outside the gene matches: 1. Germline lookup yields CDR1 SGDLS and CDR2 YYNGEE. The CDR3 region is CASSVGGGPYNEQFF. CDR3 coding DNA: TGTGCCAGCAGCGTAGGCGGGGGGCCCTACAATGAGCAGTTCTTC.

Regarding this clone: The sample carries other DNA sequences with the same CDR3. The chain employs TRBV6-1 and TRBJ1-2; 11 nucleotides agree with TRBD1. Germline CDR1 reads MNHNS; CDR2 reads SASEGT. The junction had 3 bases not matched to a gene; V was cut back by 3 bases and J by 9 bases. The CDR3 covers 13 residues. The CDR3 loop is CASSDRDRGSYTF. DNA of the CDR3: TGTGCCAGCAGTGACCGGGACAGGGGGAGCTACACCTTC.

The J gene is TRBJ1-5, the V gene TRBV6-2 or TRBV6-3, with 7 bases aligning to TRBD1. V lost 2 bases and J lost 4; bases outside the gene matches: 11. The germline V gene has CDR1 MNHEY and CDR2 SVGEGT. This CDR3 has 17 amino acids. CDR3 region: CASSYPLGTENNQPQHF. CDR3 nucleotides: TGTGCCAGCAGTTACCCTCTCGGGACAGAAAATAATCAGCCCCAGCATTTT.

This chain links TRBV6-5 with TRBJ1-5, with D maybe TRBD1 (5 bases). Per germline, CDR1 MNHEY and CDR2 SVGAGI. CDR3 size: 12 residues. CDR3 sequence (DNA): TGTGCTTTGGGGGTCGGCAATCAGCCCCAGCATTTT. It codes for CALGVGNQPQHF.

V and J are TRBV5-1 and TRBJ1-2, with TRBD1 matching over 10 bases. The CDR3 totals 15 residues. V shed 4 bases, J shed 6 bases, and the junction held 9 bases outside the gene matches. Germline V gene data show CDR1 as SGHRS and CDR2 as YFSETQ. CDR3 bases: TGCGCCAGCAGCCCAGGACAGGGGGTATTCCATGGCTACACCTTC. Translated, it gives CASSPGQGVFHGYTF.

The gene calls are TRBV7-9 and TRBJ2-6; D not resolved. Trimming took off 7 bases at V and 0 bases at J, with 7 bases between the two ends. Per the germline V gene, CDR1 is SEHNR and CDR2 is FQNEAQ (reference sequence). CDR3 length: 14 amino acids. CDR3: CASTESSGANVLTF. DNA for the CDR3: TGTGCCAGCACCGAGAGCTCTGGGGCCAACGTCCTGACTTTC.

V usage is TRBV2 and J usage is TRBJ1-2; 10 nucleotides line up with TRBD1. CDR1 and CDR2 from the germline V gene are SNHLY and FYNNEI. CDR3 length: 15 amino acids. The V gene end was trimmed by 3 bases and the J gene end by 4 bases; junction bases not matched to a gene: 5. This chain's CDR3 is CASSDGTGEGYGYTF. The CDR3 DNA reads as TGTGCCAGCAGTGATGGGACAGGGGAGGGCTATGGCTACACCTTC.

The chain has TRBV5-5 and TRBJ1-6, with 7 bases aligning to TRBD1. V was pared by 0 bases and J by 7 bases, with 4 bases of the junction left unmatched. The CDR3 sequence is 15 residues long. Per germline, CDR1 SGHKS and CDR2 YYEKEE (reference sequence). DNA for the CDR3: TGTGCCAGCAGCTTGGGGGACAGTGGAAATTCACCCCTCCACTTT. Translated, it gives CASSLGDSGNSPLHF.

The V gene is TRBV19, the J gene TRBJ1-2, with D perhaps matching TRBD1 (5 bases). Germline V gene data show CDR1 as LNHDA and CDR2 as SQIVND (reference sequence). The CDR3 has 15 residues. Trimming left V 3 bases short and J 3 bases short, with 14 bases between. The CDR3 here is CASSIGRQTDYGYTF. Here the CDR3 DNA reads TGTGCCAGTAGTATCGGGAGACAGACAGACTATGGCTACACCTTC.

J is TRBJ2-5 and V is TRBV15; D is ambiguous. Germline V CDR1 and CDR2: LNHNV, YYDKDF (reference sequence). Trimming cost V 0 bases and J 2 bases, with 7 bases left between them. The CDR3 runs 14 residues. The CDR3 DNA is TGTGCCACCAGCAGAGATCGGCAACAAGAGACCCAGTACTTC. The encoded protein is CATSRDRQQETQYF. The full variable domain, completed using reference TRBV15 and TRBJ2-5, is DAMVIQNPRYQVTQFGKPVTLSCSQTLNHNVMYWYQQKSSQAPKLLFHYYDKDFNNEADTPDNFQSRRPNTSFCFLDIRSPGLGDTAMYLCATSRDRQQETQYFGPGTRLLVL.

V and J are TRBV19 and TRBJ2-7; D remains ambiguous. This CDR3 region has 15 residues. Germline V gene lookup returns CDR1 LNHDA and CDR2 SQIVND (reference sequence). Trimming pared 9 bases from V and 6 bases from J, leaving 24 bases between. The CDR3 bases are TGTGCCAGCCGTGGTCCGGGCCTCTCATCCGGCGAGCAGTACTTC. It specifies CASRGPGLSSGEQYF.

The gene calls are TRBV5-1 and TRBJ2-3, with D perhaps TRBD2 (6 bases). The CDR3 is 15 amino acids. Trimming cost V 0 bases and J 8 bases, with 16 bases left between them. Germline CDR1 SGHRS, CDR2 YFSETQ. CDR3 protein: CASSLAGLGSGTQYF. The CDR3 bases are TGCGCCAGCAGCTTGGCGGGACTCGGATCTGGTACGCAGTATTTT.

This chain connects TRBV11-2 to TRBJ2-1; 11 bases fit TRBD2. J was trimmed by 8 bases and V by 2 bases; bases with no gene match: 5. The CDR3 has 15 residues. Germline V CDR1 and CDR2: SGHAT, FQNNGV. The CDR3: CASSLIAGGRDEQFF. The CDR3 DNA follows: TGTGCCAGCAGCTTAATAGCGGGGGGGAGGGATGAGCAGTTCTTC.

This rearrangement joins TRBV2 to TRBJ1-1, with TRBD1 identical over 7 bases. Looked up from germline, CDR1 is SNHLY and CDR2 is FYNNEI. The ends lost 2 bases at V and 4 bases at J; junction bases unmatched: 4. The CDR3 covers 14 residues. The CDR3 region is CASSEQEGATEAFF. The CDR3, as DNA: TGTGCCAGCAGTGAACAGGAGGGGGCCACTGAAGCTTTCTTT.

The rearrangement joins TRBV5-6 to TRBJ1-2; D is uncertain. V dropped 2 bases and J dropped 7 bases, with 12 bases sitting between them. Germline CDR1 and CDR2: SGHDT and YYEEEE. The CDR3 loop spans 13 amino acids. CDR3 coding DNA: TGTGCCAGCAGCTTAACTTCAGCGGGTGGCTACACCTTC. It is translated as CASSLTSAGGYTF. Complete variable domain (other parts from reference TRBV5-6 and TRBJ1-2): DAGVTQSPTHLIKTRGQQVTLRCSPKSGHDTVSWYQQALGQGPQFIFQYYEEEERQRGNFPDRFSGHQFPNYSSELNVNALLLGDSALYLCASSLTSAGGYTFGSGTRLTVV.

The chain's CDR3 is CASSSLGPADGYTF. The CDR3 DNA sequence: TGTGCCAGCAGCTCCCTCGGACCGGCCGATGGCTACACCTTC. J is TRBJ1-2 and V is TRBV7-2; D call uncertain. The V end lost 4 bases, the J end lost 6 bases, and 15 bases lay between the germline ends. CDR1 is SGHTA, CDR2 FQGNSA, per germline. This CDR3 is 14 amino acids long. Full variable domain (outside the CDR3, taken from reference TRBV7-2 and TRBJ1-2): GAGVSQSPSNKVTEKGKDVELRCDPISGHTALYWYRQSLGQGLEFLIYFQGNSAPDKSGLPSDRFSAERTGGSVSTLTIQRTQQEDSAVYLCASSSLGPADGYTFGSGTRLTVV.

The J gene is TRBJ1-1, the V gene TRBV11-3, with D possibly TRBD1 on 5 matching bases. The germline V and J ends were trimmed by 3 bases and 6 bases, with 11 bases remaining between them. This CDR3 has 13 amino acids. Germline values: CDR1 SGHNT, CDR2 YENEEA. The CDR3 here is CASSLGGVSEAFF. Written as DNA, the CDR3 is TGTGCCAGCAGCTTGGGGGGGGTATCTGAAGCTTTCTTT. Variable domain in full (rest from reference TRBV11-3 and TRBJ1-1): EAGVVQSPRYKIIEKKQPVAFWCNPISGHNTLYWYLQNLGQGPELLIRYENEEAVDDSQLPKDRFSAERLKGVDSTLKIQPAELGDSAVYLCASSLGGVSEAFFGQGTRLTVV.

The chain carries TRBV7-9 and TRBJ2-3; possibly TRBD2 for D (5 bases). Germline V gene sequence: CDR1 SEHNR, CDR2 FQNEAQ (reference sequence). V was pared by 4 bases and J by 3 bases, with 20 bases between. The CDR3 covers 17 residues. CDR3 sequence: CASSSRPTSLGTDTQYF. DNA of the CDR3: TGTGCCAGCAGCTCACGTCCTACTAGTTTAGGTACAGATACGCAGTATTTT.

The chain combines TRBV30 with TRBJ2-7; D remains ambiguous. V was cut by 3 bases and J by 2 bases, with 8 bases left in between. There are 12 residues in the CDR3. The V gene's germline CDR1 is GTSNPN and CDR2 SVGIG (reference sequence). CDR3: CAWSRAAYEQYF. As DNA, the CDR3 is TGTGCCTGGAGCCGAGCAGCCTACGAGCAGTACTTC.